These 13 T cell receptor beta chains were sequenced from one sample in a study of identical twins. A single record per CDR3 protein comes from TCRdb applying MiXCR to the 5' RACE reads. Of fewer than 550,000 distinct CDR3 sequences listed, approximately 16% are singletons. The data also belong to a second study, concerning yellow fever vaccine responses in identical twins.

The sequencing sample was made of CD4+ T cells sorted from blood. The source is a woman under 30 in good health.

The chain carries TRBV6-6 and TRBJ2-7, with D perhaps matching TRBD1 (6 bases). The ends were cut back, 2 bases at V and 7 bases at J, with 9 bases in the middle. The V gene's germline CDR1 is MNHNY and CDR2 SVGAGI (reference sequence). CDR3 length equals 12 residues. In DNA, the CDR3 is TGTGCCAGCAGTTACGCAGGGGATGAGCAGTACTTC. Amino acids: CASSYAGDEQYF.

V gene TRBV6-1 combines with J gene TRBJ2-1; 13 bases agree with TRBD2. Germline V gene sequence: CDR1 MNHNS, CDR2 SASEGT. This CDR3 is built from 15 residues. The junction had 10 bases not matched to a gene; V was cut back by 10 bases and J by 7 bases. This CDR3 is CATRLAGGLGNEQFF. The CDR3 DNA reads as TGTGCCACCCGACTAGCGGGGGGACTGGGGAATGAGCAGTTCTTC.

This chain uses TRBV24-1 with TRBJ2-3; D gene uncertain. The CDR3 sequence is 13 residues long. Trimming removed 9 bases at V and 2 bases at J, with 11 bases between. The V gene's germline CDR1 is KGHDR and CDR2 SFDVKD. The CDR3 nucleotides are TGTGCCACCGACGATACTATCACAGATACGCAGTATTTT. Encoded protein: CATDDTITDTQYF.

This clonotype occurred once. This chain uses TRBV7-9 with TRBJ2-2; 14 bases fit TRBD2. The CDR3 runs to 16 residues. CDR1 and CDR2 from the germline V gene are SEHNR and FQNEAQ (reference sequence). The trim removed 5 bases at V and 7 bases at J, leaving 6 bases unmatched. Here the CDR3 reads CASSRPGLAGGGELFF. The CDR3 coding sequence is TGTGCCAGCAGCCGGCCCGGACTAGCGGGAGGCGGGGAGCTGTTTTTT. Based on the CDR3 plus reference TRBV7-9 and TRBJ2-2, the full variable domain is DTGVSQNPRHKITKRGQNVTFRCDPISEHNRLYWYRQTLGQGPEFLTYFQNEAQLEKSRLLSDRFSAERPKGSFSTLEIQRTEQGDSAMYLCASSRPGLAGGGELFFGEGSRLTVL.

The sample holds a few counts of this clonotype. The rearrangement links TRBV20-1 to TRBJ2-7, with 8 nucleotides matching TRBD2. V shed 3 bases, J shed 2 bases, and the junction held 6 bases outside the gene matches. The CDR3 consists of 14 residues. Germline V gives CDR1 DFQATT, CDR2 SNEGSKA (reference sequence). The CDR3 loop is CSASRIAGPYEQYV. The CDR3 nucleotides are TGCAGTGCTAGTCGAATAGCGGGGCCCTACGAGCAGTACGTC.

J is TRBJ1-5 and V is TRBV12-3 or TRBV12-4; the D gene is possibly TRBD1 (5 bases). Deletions cut 6 bases from V and 3 bases from J, with 9 bases between. CDR3 length: 13 amino acids. The CDR3 loop is CASRGTINQPQHF. CDR3 DNA sequence: TGTGCCAGCAGGGGGACTATCAATCAGCCCCAGCATTTT.

This clonotype was detected only a few times. J is TRBJ2-2 and V is TRBV20-1, with D perhaps matching TRBD2 (6 bases). The CDR3 contains 15 residues. Germline CDR1 DFQATT, CDR2 SNEGSKA (reference sequence). V lost 1 base to trimming and J lost 7 bases, with 16 bases between them. CDR3 bases: TGCAGTGCTAGAGTAGCGGACCCACCGGGCGGGGAGCTGTTTTTT. This encodes CSARVADPPGGELFF.

This clonotype was detected only a few times. The J gene is TRBJ2-1, the V gene TRBV7-9; D uncertain. The CDR3 is 15 amino acids. Trimming took off 2 bases at V and 2 bases at J, with 10 bases between the two ends. Looked up from germline, CDR1 is SEHNR and CDR2 is FQNEAQ (reference sequence). The CDR3 loop reads CASSLTRVAYNEQFF. In DNA, the CDR3 is TGTGCCAGCAGCTTAACCCGGGTTGCCTACAATGAGCAGTTCTTC.

This clonotype showed up just a few times. The CDR3: CATSDLSSGGATDTQYF. The CDR3 nucleotides are TGTGCCACCAGTGATTTGTCTAGCGGGGGGGCCACAGATACGCAGTATTTT. The chain employs TRBV24-1 and TRBJ2-3; 12 bases line up with TRBD2. This CDR3 has 17 residues. V dropped 0 bases and J dropped 2; count of bases not matched to a gene: 2. CDR1 and CDR2 from the germline V gene are KGHDR and SFDVKD.

This sequence joins TRBV29-1 and TRBJ2-3; D is undetermined. The V end lost 8 bases, the J end lost 2 bases, and 17 bases lay between the germline ends. Germline V gives CDR1 SQVTM, CDR2 ANQGSEA. The length of the CDR3 is 14 residues. The CDR3 is CSSIPARPTDTQYF. The CDR3 nucleotides are TGCAGCAGTATCCCCGCTCGGCCCACAGATACGCAGTATTTT.

Only a few counts were recorded for this clonotype. The chain links TRBV5-1 to TRBJ2-1; a weak D match, TRBD1 (6 bases). V lost 0 bases, J lost 6 bases, and 10 bases lay in between. The V gene's germline CDR1 is SGHRS and CDR2 YFSETQ. This CDR3 is built from 14 residues. The CDR3 here is CASSLGQDLNEQFF. The CDR3, as DNA: TGCGCCAGCAGCTTGGGACAGGACCTCAATGAGCAGTTCTTC.

The genes are TRBV12-3 or TRBV12-4 and TRBJ2-1, with D perhaps TRBD1 (5 bases). V was cut by 5 bases and J by 0 bases, with 8 bases left in between. The CDR3 is made up of 14 amino acids. CDR3 coding DNA: TGTGCCAGCAGTAAAGACAGCTCCTACAATGAGCAGTTCTTC. Translating gives CASSKDSSYNEQFF.

This clonotype has just a few counts. The chain has TRBV18 and TRBJ2-1; D tentatively reads TRBD1 or TRBD2 (5 bases each). This CDR3 contains 16 residues. Trimming stripped 3 bases from V and 0 bases from J, with 12 bases between. Per germline, CDR1 KGHSH and CDR2 LQKENI. The CDR3 is CASSPGTPTSYNEQFF. The CDR3 coding sequence is TGTGCCAGCTCACCGGGGACGCCTACCTCCTACAATGAGCAGTTCTTC.